These T cell receptor beta chains were read from a single sample in a study of identical twins. A single record per CDR3 protein comes from TCRdb applying MiXCR to the 5' RACE reads. The sample has about 530,000 distinct CDR3 sequences; about a fifth are singletons. These same data were also listed under a study on yellow fever vaccine responses in identical twins.

Input material: CD4+ T cells sorted from blood. Every receptor here comes from a woman younger than 30 in good health. CDR3s include the opening cysteine and the closing phenylalanine or tryptophan. D genes are given only for firm matches. Not every row has a clone size; where given, it reads once, few, many or a size class.

>-|TRBJ1-1|TRBV7-2|-|14
CASSFRVVNTEAFF
TGTGCCAGCAGCTTTAGGGTGGTGAACACTGAAGCTTTCTTT
>-|TRBJ1-1|TRBV2|few|12
CASTGLNTEAFF
TGTGCCAGTACAGGGCTGAACACTGAAGCTTTCTTT
>-|TRBJ1-2|TRBV6-1|many|14
CASGSGRANYGYTF
TGTGCCAGCGGGTCTGGACGGGCTAACTATGGCTACACCTTC
>TRBD2|TRBJ2-7|TRBV15|-|13
CATSRTSGSEQYF
TGTGCCACCAGCAGGACTAGCGGGAGCGAGCAGTACTTC
>TRBD1|TRBJ1-2|TRBV6-1|-|15
CASRPSGQANYGYTF
TGTGCCAGCAGACCCTCCGGACAGGCAAACTATGGCTACACCTTC
>-|TRBJ2-3|TRBV6-4|-|13
CASSESRPSTQYF
TGTGCCAGCAGTGAGAGTCGCCCAAGTACGCAGTATTTT
>-|TRBJ2-7|TRBV28|-|20
CASSPGGNILGDSRYYEQYF
TGTGCCAGCAGTCCAGGGGGGAACATCTTAGGGGACAGCCGATACTACGAGCAGTACTTC
>TRBD2|TRBJ2-2|TRBV12-3/TRBV12-4|once|19
CASSLVRGYRTTNTGELFF
TGTGCCAGCAGTTTAGTGCGGGGGTACCGTACTACGAACACCGGGGAGCTGTTTTTT
>-|TRBJ2-7|TRBV5-1|-|13
CASSAGEAYEQYF
TGCGCCAGCAGCGCGGGCGAAGCCTACGAGCAGTACTTC
>TRBD2|TRBJ2-1|TRBV7-3|few|17
CASSLMTPGLIHNEQFF
TGTGCCAGCAGCTTAATGACACCGGGACTAATCCACAATGAGCAGTTCTTC
>-|TRBJ2-5|TRBV27|-|14
CASSPISGQETQYF
TGTGCCAGCAGTCCAATTAGCGGTCAAGAGACCCAGTACTTC
>TRBD1|TRBJ1-5|TRBV12-3/TRBV12-4|few|15
CASSLQGAWVQPQHF
TGTGCCAGCAGTTTGCAGGGGGCATGGGTTCAGCCCCAGCATTTT
>TRBD1|TRBJ1-1|TRBV5-6|-|15
CASSRTGPSMFRAFF
TGTGCCAGCAGCCGGACAGGGCCCAGTATGTTTCGAGCTTTCTTT
>-|TRBJ2-7|TRBV20-1|few|15
CSARALGGTTSEQYF
TGCAGTGCTAGAGCCCTCGGAGGAACTACGAGCGAGCAGTACTTC
>TRBD1|TRBJ1-2|TRBV6-1|-|13
CASRETGGDGYTF
TGTGCCAGCAGGGAGACAGGGGGTGATGGCTACACCTTC
>-|TRBJ1-3|TRBV7-9|few|14
CASSSQGAGNTIYF
TGTGCCAGCAGCTCGCAAGGGGCTGGAAACACCATATATTTT
>-|TRBJ2-4|TRBV6-5|-|16
CASSYRGVLGKNIQYF
TGTGCCAGCAGTTACCGCGGGGTTTTGGGCAAAAACATTCAGTACTTC
>-|TRBJ2-2|TRBV5-1|-|18
CASSTSGTSIGNTGELFF
TGCGCCAGCAGCACGTCCGGGACATCCATCGGGAACACCGGGGAGCTGTTTTTT
>-|TRBJ2-2|TRBV24-1|-|15
CATSDQGFDTGELFF
TGTGCCACCAGTGACCAGGGGTTCGACACCGGGGAGCTGTTTTTT
>-|TRBJ2-1|TRBV10-3|few|13
CAISPISFNEQFF
TGTGCCATCAGCCCTATATCGTTCAATGAGCAGTTCTTC
>TRBD1|TRBJ2-1|TRBV27|-|16
CASSLSQTGLEGEQFF
TGTGCCAGCAGTTTATCACAGACAGGGCTCGAGGGGGAGCAGTTCTTC
>TRBD2|TRBJ2-2|TRBV7-8|-|16
CASSKVRGASGGELFF
TGTGCCAGCAGCAAAGTGCGGGGGGCGAGCGGCGGGGAGCTGTTTTTT
>-|TRBJ2-5|TRBV3-1|-|13
CASSHLASETQYF
TGTGCCAGCAGCCACCTAGCATCCGAGACCCAGTACTTC
>-|TRBJ2-2|TRBV12-3/TRBV12-4|-|14
CASTLGLNTGELFF
TGTGCCAGCACCCTGGGACTGAACACCGGGGAGCTGTTTTTT